This T cell receptor (beta chain) was captured in a study of post-analysis software for immune sequencing data. Study-wide points: With TRBV5-6, TRBV5-1 and TRBV20-1 included, 5 or 6 TRBV segments were more frequent in patients than in controls. Diversity measured as normalized Chao1 was significantly lower in multiple sclerosis patients than in controls.

cDNA libraries of TCR beta carried unique molecular identifiers. T cells numbering 1 to 10 million yielded cDNA molecules that totaled roughly 500,000. TCRdb re-called the PCR reads through MiXCR, storing one row per CDR3 protein. The sample records roughly 730,000 distinct CDR3 sequences, approximately 30% being singletons. This clonotype was seen a handful of times. What it recognizes is unknown. CDR1 is MNHEY and CDR2 is SVGEGT in the germline V gene. V gave up 6 bases and J gave up 4 bases, with 7 bases separating them. The CDR3 runs to 12 residues. This chain joins TRBV6-2 or TRBV6-3 and TRBJ2-1; D uncertain. The sequence was obtained from a girl aged 10 to 17 with multiple sclerosis. Sequenced input: blood. The CDR3 DNA reads as TGTGCCAGCAGGCCTGCGTACAATGAGCAGTTCTTC. This sequence encodes CASRPAYNEQFF.